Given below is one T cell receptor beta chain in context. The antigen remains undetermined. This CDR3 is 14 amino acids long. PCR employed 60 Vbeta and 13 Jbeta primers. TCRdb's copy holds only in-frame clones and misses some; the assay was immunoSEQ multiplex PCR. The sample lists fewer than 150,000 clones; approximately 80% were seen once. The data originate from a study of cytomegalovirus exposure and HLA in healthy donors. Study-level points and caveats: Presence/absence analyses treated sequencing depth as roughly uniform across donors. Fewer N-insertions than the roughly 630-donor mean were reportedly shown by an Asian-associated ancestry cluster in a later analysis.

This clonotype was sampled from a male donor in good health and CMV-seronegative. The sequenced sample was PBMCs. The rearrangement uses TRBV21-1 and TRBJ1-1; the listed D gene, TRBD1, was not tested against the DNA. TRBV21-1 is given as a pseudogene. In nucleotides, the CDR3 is TGTGCCAGCAGCGTCCGGGACAGGGGACCTGAAGCTTTCTTT. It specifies CASSVRDRGPEAFF.